Reported below is one T cell receptor (beta chain). Its antigen is as yet unknown. The data belong to a study of monozygotic twins with inflammatory bowel disease. Study-wide results and caveats: Clonotypes shared with others were fewer in IBD patients than in healthy twins, especially with disease activity.

CDR3 length equals 14 residues. The germline CDR1 and CDR2 sequences are MGHRA and YSYEKL. TCRdb reprocessed the 5' RACE reads; each CDR3 protein has one entry and no DNA is given. In all, the sample yields some 99,000 distinct CDR3 sequences. The chain carries TRBV4-1 and TRBJ1-5; checking the TCRdb D call of TRBD1 is not possible without DNA. Sequences were obtained from blood. This sequence was found in a human donor with ulcerative colitis or Crohn's disease, or a healthy co-twin of an affected twin (not recorded which). The CDR3 loop reads CASSQGQLNQPQHF.